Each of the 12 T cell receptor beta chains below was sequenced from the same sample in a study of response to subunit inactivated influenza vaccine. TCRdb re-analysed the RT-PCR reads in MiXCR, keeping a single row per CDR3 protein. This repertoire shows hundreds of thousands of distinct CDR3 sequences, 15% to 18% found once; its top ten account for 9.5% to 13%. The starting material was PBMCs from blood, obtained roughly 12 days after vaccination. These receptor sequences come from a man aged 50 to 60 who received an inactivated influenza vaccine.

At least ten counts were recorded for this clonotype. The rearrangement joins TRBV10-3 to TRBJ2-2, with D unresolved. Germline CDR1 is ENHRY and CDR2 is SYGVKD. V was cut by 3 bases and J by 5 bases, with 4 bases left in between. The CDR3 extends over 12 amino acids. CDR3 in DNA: TGTGCCATCAGTGAAGAAACCGGGGAGCTGTTTTTT. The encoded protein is CAISEETGELFF.

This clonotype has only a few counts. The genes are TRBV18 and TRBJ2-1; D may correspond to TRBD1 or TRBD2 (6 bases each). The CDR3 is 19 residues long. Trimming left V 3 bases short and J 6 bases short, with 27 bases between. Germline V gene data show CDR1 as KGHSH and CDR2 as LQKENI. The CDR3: CASSPMAIRGRGQGNEQFF. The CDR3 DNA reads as TGTGCCAGCTCACCTATGGCCATTCGGGGGCGCGGGCAAGGCAATGAGCAGTTCTTC.

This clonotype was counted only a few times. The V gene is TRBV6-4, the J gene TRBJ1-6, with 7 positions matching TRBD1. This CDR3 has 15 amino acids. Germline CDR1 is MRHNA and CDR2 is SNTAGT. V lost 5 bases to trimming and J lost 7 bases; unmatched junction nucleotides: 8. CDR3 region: CASSKQGIKNSPLHF. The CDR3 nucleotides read TGTGCCAGCAGTAAACAGGGGATTAAGAATTCACCCCTCCACTTT.

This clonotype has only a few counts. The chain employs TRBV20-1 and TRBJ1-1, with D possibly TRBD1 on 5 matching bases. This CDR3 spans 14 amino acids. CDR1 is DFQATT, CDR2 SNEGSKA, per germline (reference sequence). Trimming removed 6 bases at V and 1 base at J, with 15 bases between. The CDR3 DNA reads TGCAGTGCCCCCGTCAGGGTATGGAACACTGAAGCTTTCTTT. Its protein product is CSAPVRVWNTEAFF.

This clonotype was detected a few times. CDR3 protein: CASSETGRVEQYF. The CDR3 DNA sequence: TGTGCCAGCAGTGAAACAGGGAGGGTCGAGCAGTACTTC. This rearrangement joins TRBV6-1 to TRBJ2-7; D possibly corresponds to TRBD2 (7 bases). This CDR3 comprises 13 residues. CDR1 is MNHNS, CDR2 SASEGT, per germline. V lost 2 bases and J 6 bases, leaving 11 bases between the germline ends.

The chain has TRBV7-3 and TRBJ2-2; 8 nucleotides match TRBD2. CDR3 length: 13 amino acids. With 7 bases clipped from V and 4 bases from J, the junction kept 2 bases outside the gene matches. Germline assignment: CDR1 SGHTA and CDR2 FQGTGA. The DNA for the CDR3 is TGTGCCAGCATGGGACTAGGCACCGGGGAGCTGTTTTTT. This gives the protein CASMGLGTGELFF.

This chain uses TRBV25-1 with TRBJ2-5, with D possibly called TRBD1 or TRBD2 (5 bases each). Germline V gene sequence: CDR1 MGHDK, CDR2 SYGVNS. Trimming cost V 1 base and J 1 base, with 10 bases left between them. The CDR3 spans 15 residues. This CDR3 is CASSEWETAQETQYF. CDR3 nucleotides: TGTGCCAGCAGTGAATGGGAGACAGCCCAAGAGACCCAGTACTTC.

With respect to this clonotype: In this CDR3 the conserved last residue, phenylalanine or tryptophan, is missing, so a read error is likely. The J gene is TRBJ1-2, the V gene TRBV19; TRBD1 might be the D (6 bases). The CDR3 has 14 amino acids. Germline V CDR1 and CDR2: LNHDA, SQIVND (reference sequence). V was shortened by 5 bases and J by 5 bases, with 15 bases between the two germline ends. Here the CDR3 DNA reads TGTGCCAGTAGTGCGACAGGCACCGTATATGGCTACACCGTC. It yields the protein CASSATGTVYGYTV.

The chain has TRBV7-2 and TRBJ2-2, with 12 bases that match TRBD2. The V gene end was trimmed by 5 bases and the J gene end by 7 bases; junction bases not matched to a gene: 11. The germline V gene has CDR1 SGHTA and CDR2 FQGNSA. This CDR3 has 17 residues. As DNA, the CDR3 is TGTGCCAGCAGCAGACAACTAGCGGGAGGACCCGGCGGGGAGCTGTTTTTT. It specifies CASSRQLAGGPGGELFF. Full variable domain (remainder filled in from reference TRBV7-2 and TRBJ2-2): GAGVSQSPSNKVTEKGKDVELRCDPISGHTALYWYRQSLGQGLEFLIYFQGNSAPDKSGLPSDRFSAERTGGSVSTLTIQRTQQEDSAVYLCASSRQLAGGPGGELFFGEGSRLTVL.

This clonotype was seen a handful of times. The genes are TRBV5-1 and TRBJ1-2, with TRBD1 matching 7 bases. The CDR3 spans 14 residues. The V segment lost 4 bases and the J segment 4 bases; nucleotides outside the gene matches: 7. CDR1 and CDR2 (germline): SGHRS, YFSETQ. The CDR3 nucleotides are TGCGCCAGCAGCCCTCAGGGGGAGGGCTATGGCTACACCTTC. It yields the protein CASSPQGEGYGYTF.

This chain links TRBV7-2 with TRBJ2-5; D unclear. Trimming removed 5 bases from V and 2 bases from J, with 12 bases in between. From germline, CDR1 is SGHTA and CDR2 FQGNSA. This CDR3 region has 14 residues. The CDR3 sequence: CASSLDFRQETQYF. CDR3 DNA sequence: TGTGCCAGCAGCCTTGATTTCAGGCAAGAGACCCAGTACTTC.

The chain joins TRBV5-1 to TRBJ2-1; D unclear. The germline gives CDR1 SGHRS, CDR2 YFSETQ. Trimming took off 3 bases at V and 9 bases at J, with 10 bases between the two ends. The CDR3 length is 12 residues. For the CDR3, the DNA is TGCGCCAGCAGCTCCTCGAGGTTTGAGCAGTTCTTC. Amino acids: CASSSSRFEQFF.